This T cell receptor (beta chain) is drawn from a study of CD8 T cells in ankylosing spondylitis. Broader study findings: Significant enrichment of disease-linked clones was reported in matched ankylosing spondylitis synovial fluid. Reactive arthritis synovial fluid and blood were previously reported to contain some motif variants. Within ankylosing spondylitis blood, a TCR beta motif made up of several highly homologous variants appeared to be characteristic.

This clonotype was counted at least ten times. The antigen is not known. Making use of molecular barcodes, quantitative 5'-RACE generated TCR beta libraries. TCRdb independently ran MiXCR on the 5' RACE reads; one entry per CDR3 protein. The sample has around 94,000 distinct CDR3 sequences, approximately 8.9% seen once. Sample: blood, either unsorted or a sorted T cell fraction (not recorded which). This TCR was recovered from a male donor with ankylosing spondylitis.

CDR3 protein: CSVENRLAHYGYTF. The DNA of the CDR3 is TGCAGCGTTGAAAATAGATTGGCACATTATGGCTACACCTTC. The chain uses TRBV29-1 and TRBJ1-2, with D hard to call. The CDR3 spans 14 residues. With 2 bases removed from V and 5 bases from J, the gap between germline ends came to 15 bases. Germline V gene data show CDR1 as SQVTM and CDR2 as ANQGSEA.